Below are 17 T cell receptor beta chains sequenced from a single sample in a study of T cell responses to AZD1222 COVID-19 vaccine (dated by TCRdb to about 2021). The receptor library was made with the immunoSEQ multiplex PCR assay. The clones in this table, taken by TCRdb from immuneACCESS, are in-frame only. Not every clone is retained; where verified, under half of the shortfall comes from an unresolved V gene, and the cause of the rest is unknown. A total of about 84,000 clones appear in this sample, about 90% of them only once. The top ten clones comprise over 1.2% of the sample. The time point label, as the study defines it: baseline before first vaccination. The material was peripheral blood, obtained on day 0 of AZD1222 vaccination. The origin of the receptors is an adult in good health.

The genes are TRBV15 and TRBJ2-7; the match to TRBD1 covers 8 bases. Germline-derived CDR1 and CDR2 are LNHNV and YYDKDF (reference sequence). Trimming took 0 bases from V and 7 from J; bases not matched to a gene: 8. The CDR3 spans 15 residues. CDR3 sequence reads: CATSRDPTGGDEQYF. CDR3 coding DNA: TGTGCCACCAGCAGAGATCCTACAGGGGGTGATGAGCAGTACTTC.

The chain employs TRBV11-1 and TRBJ1-6; D remains ambiguous. Between the trimmed V and J ends, which lost 5 bases and 5 bases, there was a span of 13 bases. The CDR3 is 15 amino acids. Germline CDR1 and CDR2: SGHAT and FQDESV (reference sequence). CDR3 in amino acids: CASSARTVHNSPLHF. The DNA for the CDR3 is TGTGCCAGCAGCGCCCGGACGGTTCATAATTCACCCCTCCACTTT.

This clone was observed a handful of times. V usage is TRBV2 and J usage is TRBJ1-1; no definite D call. The V and J ends lost 8 bases and 0 bases respectively, with 13 bases between them. The CDR3 contains 14 residues. The germline CDR1 and CDR2 sequences are SNHLY and FYNNEI. The CDR3 DNA reads as TGTGCCAGCGATTCGGCCGGCGTGAACACTGAAGCTTTCTTT. Amino acids: CASDSAGVNTEAFF.

The genes are TRBV27 and TRBJ2-1; D is undetermined. This CDR3 is built from 12 residues. The V end was cut by 8 bases, the J end by 4 bases, with 9 bases between. Germline CDR1 reads MNHEY; CDR2 reads SMNVEV (reference sequence). Written as DNA, the CDR3 is TGTGCCAGCCAAGGACCTTACAATGAGCAGTTCTTC. Its translation: CASQGPYNEQFF.

In nucleotides, the CDR3 is TGTGCCTGGAGTGTACAAGGAGAGCAGTACTTC. Its protein product is CAWSVQGEQYF. The chain employs TRBV30 and TRBJ2-7; D is ambiguous. V lost 0 bases and J lost 7, with 7 bases in between. Germline CDR1 GTSNPN, CDR2 SVGIG (reference sequence). The CDR3 contains 11 residues.

The chain links TRBV18 to TRBJ1-5, with TRBD1 as a possible D gene (6 bases). This CDR3 region has 14 residues. V was clipped by 3 bases and J by 5 bases, with 11 bases between them. Germline V gene lookup returns CDR1 KGHSH and CDR2 LQKENI. The CDR3 protein is CASSPPQGDQPQHF. In DNA form, the CDR3 reads TGTGCCAGCTCACCCCCACAGGGAGATCAGCCCCAGCATTTT.

This chain joins TRBV3-1 (or the pseudogene TRBV3-2) and TRBJ2-3; no clear D gene. Trimming shortened V by 1 base and J by 4 bases, and 0 bases separated the two germline ends. Germline V gives CDR1 LGHDT, CDR2 YNNKEL (reference sequence). The CDR3 consists of 11 residues. The CDR3 DNA reads as TGTGCCAGCAGCCAAGCAGATACGCAGTATTTT. This gives the protein CASSQADTQYF.

The rearrangement links TRBV20-1 to TRBJ2-1; possible D gene TRBD2, 6 bases. The germline CDR1 and CDR2 sequences are DFQATT and SNEGSKA (reference sequence). The CDR3 spans 15 residues. V lost 3 bases and J 0 bases, leaving 12 bases between the germline ends. CDR3 sequence (DNA): TGCAGTGCTAGTGGAGGGTCTAGCTCCTACAATGAGCAGTTCTTC. Translated: CSASGGSSSYNEQFF.

This rearrangement joins TRBV18 to TRBJ1-2, with TRBD1 matching over 10 bases. After removal of 0 bases from V and 4 bases from J, the junction contained 2 bases not matched to a gene. Germline V gene sequence: CDR1 KGHSH, CDR2 LQKENI. This CDR3 has 15 amino acids. The CDR3 spells CASSPPGTGAYGYTF. DNA of the CDR3: TGTGCCAGCTCACCACCCGGGACAGGGGCCTATGGCTACACCTTC. The variable domain in full, completed from reference TRBV18 and TRBJ1-2, reads NAGVMQNPRHLVRRRGQEARLRCSPMKGHSHVYWYRQLPEEGLKFMVYLQKENIIDESGMPKERFSAEFPKEGPSILRIQQVVRGDSAAYFCASSPPGTGAYGYTFGSGTRLTVV.

The chain links TRBV27 to TRBJ1-5; no definite D call. Trimming took 4 bases from V and 7 from J, leaving 14 bases between them. There are 14 residues in the CDR3. Germline loops: CDR1 MNHEY, CDR2 SMNVEV (reference sequence). Here the CDR3 DNA reads TGTGCCAGCAGTTCCTACAAGGGATGGCAGCCCCAGCATTTT. As protein: CASSSYKGWQPQHF.

Only one count was recorded for this clone. Other nucleotide sequences in the sample specify the same CDR3. J is TRBJ2-7 and V is TRBV10-3; either TRBD1 or TRBD2 may fit D (5 bases each). Germline CDR1 and CDR2: ENHRY and SYGVKD. This CDR3 spans 14 amino acids. V lost 4 bases and J lost 5, with 15 bases in between. CDR3 region: CAISAGTALDEQYF. The CDR3 coding sequence is TGTGCCATCAGTGCCGGGACCGCGTTGGACGAGCAGTACTTC.

V usage is TRBV5-6 and J usage is TRBJ1-5, with no clear D. Trimming took off 4 bases at V and 7 bases at J, with 9 bases between the two ends. The CDR3 sequence is 12 residues long. CDR1 is SGHDT, CDR2 YYEEEE, per germline. The CDR3 DNA follows: TGTGCCAGCAGCATCCAAGACCAGCCCCAGCATTTT. The encoded protein is CASSIQDQPQHF.

The chain recombines TRBV28 with TRBJ2-2; no clear D. Looked up from germline, CDR1 is MDHEN and CDR2 is SYDVKM. The CDR3 sequence is 15 residues long. V was shortened by 5 bases and J by 4 bases, with 14 bases between the two germline ends. CDR3: CASSPTLISTGELFF. CDR3 sequence (DNA): TGTGCCAGCAGTCCTACTCTAATAAGCACCGGGGAGCTGTTTTTT.

This clone was seen a single time. The chain links TRBV5-1 to TRBJ1-1; no firm D call. In germline, CDR1 is SGHRS, CDR2 YFSETQ. The V end lost 4 bases, the J end lost 2 bases, and 12 bases lay between the germline ends. This CDR3 has 14 amino acids. The CDR3, as DNA: TGCGCCAGCAGCGAGCAGATCATCAACACTGAAGCTTTCTTT. Protein sequence: CASSEQIINTEAFF.

The V call is TRBV18, the J call TRBJ1-1, with a tentative D call TRBD1 (6 bases). The CDR3 contains 14 residues. Germline assignment: CDR1 KGHSH and CDR2 LQKENI. V dropped 6 bases and J dropped 2 bases, with 13 bases sitting between them. The DNA for the CDR3 is TGTGCCAGCTCCCCCGACAGGTTTAACACTGAAGCTTTCTTT. Amino acid sequence: CASSPDRFNTEAFF.

Written as DNA, the CDR3 is TGTGCCAGCAGCTTGAAACACCCATCGGCAGGGCGGTTTGATTCACCCCTCCACTTT. It yields the protein CASSLKHPSAGRFDSPLHF. This chain joins TRBV7-2 and TRBJ1-6, with D perhaps matching TRBD1 (5 bases). Germline-derived CDR1 and CDR2 are SGHTA and FQGNSA. The ends were cut back, 3 bases at V and 8 bases at J, with 26 bases in the middle. The CDR3 covers 19 residues.

The chain has TRBV7-2 and TRBJ1-2; 10 positions agree with TRBD1. Germline assignment: CDR1 SGHTA and CDR2 FQGNSA. With V trimmed by 4 bases and J by 8 bases, 10 bases remained unmatched. The CDR3 consists of 15 residues. The CDR3 is CASSSPGQGMSGYTF. The CDR3 DNA sequence: TGTGCCAGCAGCTCGCCGGGACAGGGGATGAGCGGCTACACCTTC.